This T cell receptor beta chain is drawn from a study of T cell responses to AZD1222 COVID-19 vaccine. Study summary: Second-dose intervals of approximately 4 or approximately 12 weeks were pooled.

Study-wide results and caveats: Distributed over spike, vaccine-associated CD4 TCRs predominated at 160-218 and 743-854. Two AZD1222 administrations were followed by greater Spike-specific TCR breadth and depth. Nearly half of spike-specific TCRs reportedly target unmutated variant regions.

Note on this clone: The antigen is not known.

The data were produced by immunoSEQ multiplex PCR, yet TCRdb's version contains in-frame clones alone and is incomplete. The sample shows approximately 190,000 clones, roughly 92% of them seen only once. This TCR came from an adult in good health. The sample consisted of peripheral blood, taken on day 0 of AZD1222 vaccination.

The CDR3 DNA reads as TGTGCCAGCACCTCACCCGTCGTGGAAGCTTTCTTT. Protein product: CASTSPVVEAFF. The rearrangement links TRBV28 to TRBJ1-1; D remains unclear. Germline-derived CDR1 and CDR2 are MDHEN and SYDVKM. With 7 bases removed from V and 8 bases from J, the gap between germline ends came to 14 bases. CDR3 size: 12 residues. The full variable domain, completed using reference TRBV28 and TRBJ1-1, is DVKVTQSSRYLVKRTGEKVFLECVQDMDHENMFWYRQDPGLGLRLIYFSYDVKMKEKGDIPEGYSVSREKKERFSLILESASTNQTSMYLCASTSPVVEAFFGQGTRLTVV.